This TCR beta chain comes out of a study of blood T cell repertoires in COVID-19 (dated by TCRdb to between 2020 and 2021). About the full investigation: Samples from collaborators originated in the United States, Italy and Spain and spanned both the acute and convalescent phases of COVID-19. The material from the prospective study consisted of cDNA or gDNA derived from T cells, B-cell-depleted T cells, or PBMCs. The dataset comprised deeply sampled blood TCRbeta repertoires from subjects exposed to, actively infected with, or recovered from COVID-19. The repertoires were released in a freely available public database intended as a resource for research on the immune response to SARS-CoV-2. Samples were obtained from the ongoing ImmuneRACE study (first 160 participants) and from 1,254 subjects provided by 6 global collaborators. The sample metadata nearly always contained a de-identified subject ID, COVID-19 status, age in years and sex. Where available, HLA class I and class II types were obtained from metadata supplied by the sample provider rather than from assay-based typing. General findings and caveats noted by the study authors: The quantity of clinical and demographic metadata differed by source and by participant and was supplied without curation.

V is pruned by 4 bases and J by 3 bases, leaving 2 bases of the junction without a gene match. The CDR3 holds 14 amino acids from the cysteine to the phenylalanine. Only the CDR3 part of the read is kept: 42 bases, read in frame from the first base. CDR1 and CDR2, per the germline V gene, are SGHRS and YFSETQ. TCRbeta CDR3 regions were amplified from genomic DNA using the immunoSEQ Assay, a bias-controlled multiplex PCR. Per the original workflow: Within the assay, amplification of reference gene primers was used to estimate how many nucleated cells each sample contained. To quantify the absolute abundance of each unique TCRbeta CDR3 rearrangement, sequence reads were collapsed and filtered. For each sample, productive Simpson clonality was calculated as the square root of Simpson's diversity index across productive rearrangements. In its TCRdb copy, this immuneACCESS table keeps in-frame sequences only and misses some clones. Where compared with another copy, unresolved V genes explain less than half of these, and the others have no known cause. That table gives V, J and clone size, and the DNA gave D and trimming. The sample table holds approximately 230,000 clones, of which roughly 90% were seen once. The ten largest make up 2.1% of the sample.

Another Seattle source contributed samples from volunteer blood donors who had recovered from COVID-19. Whole blood was collected in K2EDTA tubes by collaborating institutions according to the institutions' own protocols. For TCRbeta analysis, collaborators shipped samples as frozen whole blood, isolated PBMCs, or DNA extracted from either of those sample types. With regard to this clone: The antigen this receptor binds is unknown. No base quality information exists; no much larger clone differs at one position.

This receptor was identified in a woman between 40 and 55 years old who had recovered from COVID-19. The sample comprised peripheral blood. The chain uses TRBV5-1 and TRBJ2-5, with 11 bases aligning to TRBD2. CDR3 protein: CASSKLAGEETQYF. The DNA reads as follows: TGCGCCAGCAGCAAACTAGCGGGGGAAGAGACCCAGTACTTC.